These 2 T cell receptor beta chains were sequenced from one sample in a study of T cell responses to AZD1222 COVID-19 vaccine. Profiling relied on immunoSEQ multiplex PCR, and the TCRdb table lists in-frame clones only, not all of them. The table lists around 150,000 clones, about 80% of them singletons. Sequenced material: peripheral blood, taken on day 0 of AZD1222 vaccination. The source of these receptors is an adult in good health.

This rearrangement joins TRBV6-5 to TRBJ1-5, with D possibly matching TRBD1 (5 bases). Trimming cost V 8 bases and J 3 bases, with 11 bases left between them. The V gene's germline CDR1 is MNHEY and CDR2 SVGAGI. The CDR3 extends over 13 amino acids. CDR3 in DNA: TGTGCCAGCCTATCAGGGTCCAATCAGCCCCAGCATTTT. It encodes CASLSGSNQPQHF.

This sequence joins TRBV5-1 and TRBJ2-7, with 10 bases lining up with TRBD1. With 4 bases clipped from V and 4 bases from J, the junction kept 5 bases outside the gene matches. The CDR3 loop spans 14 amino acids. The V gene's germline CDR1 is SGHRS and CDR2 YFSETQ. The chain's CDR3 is CASSPGTGDYEQYF. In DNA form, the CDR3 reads TGCGCCAGCAGCCCCGGGACAGGGGATTACGAGCAGTACTTC.